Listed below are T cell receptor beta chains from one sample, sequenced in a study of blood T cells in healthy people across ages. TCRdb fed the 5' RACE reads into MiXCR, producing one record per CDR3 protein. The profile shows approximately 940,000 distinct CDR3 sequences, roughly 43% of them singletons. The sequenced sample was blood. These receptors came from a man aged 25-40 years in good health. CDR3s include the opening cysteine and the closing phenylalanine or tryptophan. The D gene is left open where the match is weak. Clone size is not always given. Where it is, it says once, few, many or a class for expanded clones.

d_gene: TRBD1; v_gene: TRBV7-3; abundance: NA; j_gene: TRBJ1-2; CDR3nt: TGTGCCAGCAGCTTAGGCTACGGCGGGACAGGGGAGGATCATGGCTACACCTTC; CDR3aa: CASSLGYGGTGEDHGYTF
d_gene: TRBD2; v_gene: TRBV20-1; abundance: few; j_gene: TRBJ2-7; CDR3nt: TGCAGTGCAACCCCGGGGGGGAGCTCCTACAATGAGCAGTACTTC; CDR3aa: CSATPGGSSYNEQYF
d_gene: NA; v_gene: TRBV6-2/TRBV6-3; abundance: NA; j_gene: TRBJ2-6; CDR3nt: TGTGCCAGCAGGGATTTTGGCCCTGGGGCCAACGTCCTGACTTTC; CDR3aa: CASRDFGPGANVLTF
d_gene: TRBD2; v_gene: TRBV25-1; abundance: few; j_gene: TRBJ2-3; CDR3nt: TGTGCCAGCAGTGCCCTAGCGGGGGTCGCAGATACGCAGTATTTT; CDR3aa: CASSALAGVADTQYF
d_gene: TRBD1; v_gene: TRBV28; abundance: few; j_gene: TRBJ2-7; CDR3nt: TGTGCCAGCAGTTCCGGACAGGGGGTTCGCGAGCAGTACTTC; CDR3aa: CASSSGQGVREQYF
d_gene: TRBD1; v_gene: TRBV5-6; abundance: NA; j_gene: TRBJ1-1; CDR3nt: TGTGCCAGCAGCTTGTCGGCAGGGGGCTGGGACACTGAAGCTTTCTTT; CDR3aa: CASSLSAGGWDTEAFF
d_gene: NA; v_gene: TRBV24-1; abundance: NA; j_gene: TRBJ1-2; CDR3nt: TGTGCCACCAGTGAACGCAGGGGTGGCTACACCTTC; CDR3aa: CATSERRGGYTF
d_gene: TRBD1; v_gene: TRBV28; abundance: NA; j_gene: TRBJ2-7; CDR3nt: TGTGCCAGCTACGGACAGGGGTCCCTTTACAATGAGCAGTACTTC; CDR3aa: CASYGQGSLYNEQYF
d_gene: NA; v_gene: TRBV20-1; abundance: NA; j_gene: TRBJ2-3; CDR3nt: TGCAGTGCTAGAGGTGTCAGTTCGGCGGATACGCAGTATTTT; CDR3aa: CSARGVSSADTQYF
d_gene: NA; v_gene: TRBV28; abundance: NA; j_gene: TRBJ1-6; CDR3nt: TGTGCCAGCAGTTTGGGAGTTGAGGGAATAGGGTCCCTCCACTTT; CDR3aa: CASSLGVEGIGSLHF
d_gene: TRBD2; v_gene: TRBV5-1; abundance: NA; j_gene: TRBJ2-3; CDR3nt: TGCGCCAGCAGCGCCGGACTAGCGGGGGACCGCCGCACAGATACGCAGTATTTT; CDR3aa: CASSAGLAGDRRTDTQYF
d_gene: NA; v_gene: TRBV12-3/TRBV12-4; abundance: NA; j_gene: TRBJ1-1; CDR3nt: TGTGCCAGCAGTTTATTGGAGTCGAACACTGAAGCTTTCTTT; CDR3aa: CASSLLESNTEAFF
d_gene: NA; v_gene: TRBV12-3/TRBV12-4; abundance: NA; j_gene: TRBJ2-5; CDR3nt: TGTGCCAGCGGGGGGCGATCAGAGACCCAGTACTTC; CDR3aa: CASGGRSETQYF
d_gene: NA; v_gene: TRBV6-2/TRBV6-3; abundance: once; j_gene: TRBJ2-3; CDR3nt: TGTGCCAGCACTCTCGCCGGGGTTGGCACAGATACGCAGTATTTT; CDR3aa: CASTLAGVGTDTQYF
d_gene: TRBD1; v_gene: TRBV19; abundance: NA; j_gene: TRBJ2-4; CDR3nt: TGTGCCACCAGGGACAGGAAGTACATTCAGTACTTC; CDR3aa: CATRDRKYIQYF